This T cell receptor (beta chain) is drawn from a study of technical replicates of blood from several donors (dated by TCRdb to 2016 to 2017). The library was obtained by the immunoSEQ multiplex PCR assay. TCRdb mirrors the immuneACCESS table, restricted to in-frame sequences. Some clones are absent from its copies; in checked studies, under half trace to an unresolved V gene, and the reason for the others is unknown. The sample table shows around 73,000 clones, and roughly 90% are seen once. 4.7% of the sample goes to the ten largest clones. About this clone: There is no known antigen for this receptor. No qualities accompany the bases; no much larger clone lies one base away.

The germline ends are 23 bases apart after V is trimmed by 7 bases and J by 4 bases. CDR3 length: 16 amino acids, cysteine to phenylalanine. Just the 48-base CDR3 DNA is kept, in frame starting at base 1. CDR1 and CDR2 were assigned from the germline V gene as SGHVS and FNYEAQ. The rearranged segments are TRBV7-6 and TRBJ2-7, with a weak D call of TRBD2 (5 bases match). The source of this sequence is a human donor in good health. Some clones in this sample may be carry-over from other donors' samples. The material sequenced was PBMCs. The DNA reads TGTGCCAGCACCCGAGGACGGGGAGACGGAGTATACGAGCAGTACTTC. This yields the protein CASTRGRGDGVYEQYF.